Shown below are 10 T cell receptor beta chains from a single sample sequenced in a study of beta chain features in type 1 diabetes. General study results and limits: Patients with Type 1 diabetes showed moderately but significantly shorter TCRB CDR3s in all four CD4+ subsets.

Expressed TCRB transcripts were sequenced, since all the RNA that had been isolated was reverse transcribed. This table comes from immunoSEQ multiplex PCR, and its TCRdb copy is limited to in-frame clones, with some not included. Here the sample spans around 250,000 clones, approximately 15% being singletons. These receptors have no known antigen. Sequencing was carried out using naive CD4+ T cells from blood. These receptors were collected from a man younger than 40 with type 1 diabetes.

This clone was detected a few times. Other DNA sequences in the same sample also yield this CDR3. The chain joins TRBV5-1 to TRBJ2-5, with 13 bases fitting TRBD2. The germline gives CDR1 SGHRS, CDR2 YFSETQ. Germline trimming cut 2 bases from V and 3 bases from J; bases unmatched to any gene: 1. This CDR3 is built from 15 residues. The CDR3 loop reads CASSFGLAGEETQYF. The CDR3 DNA follows: TGCGCCAGCAGCTTTGGACTAGCGGGAGAAGAGACCCAGTACTTC.

The chain has TRBV6-1 and TRBJ2-6, with 7 bases matching TRBD1. Germline loops: CDR1 MNHNS, CDR2 SASEGT. The J segment lost 0 bases and the V segment lost 4 bases, leaving 9 bases of the junction unmatched. The CDR3 contains 18 residues. CDR3 in amino acids: CASSATGTEASGANVLTF. CDR3 sequence (DNA): TGTGCCAGCAGTGCGACCGGGACAGAAGCCTCTGGGGCCAACGTCCTGACTTTC.

This clone occurred a few times. V and J are TRBV6-5 and TRBJ2-7; 11 bases align to TRBD1. CDR1 and CDR2 (germline): MNHEY, SVGAGI. This CDR3 has 16 amino acids. After removal of 2 bases from V and 3 bases from J, the junction contained 6 bases not matched to a gene. Here the CDR3 DNA reads TGTGCCAGCAGTTACGCTCCGGGACAGGGGGACTACGAGCAGTACTTC. It translates to CASSYAPGQGDYEQYF.

The CDR3 DNA sequence: TGTGCCAGCAGCCCCCCGGGAAGGGAAGAGACCCAGTACTTC. Translating it yields CASSPPGREETQYF. V is TRBV7-6 and J is TRBJ2-5; a possible D gene is TRBD2 (5 bases). Trimming shortened V by 5 bases and J by 3 bases, and 13 bases separated the two germline ends. The CDR3 runs to 14 residues. Germline V gene data show CDR1 as SGHVS and CDR2 as FNYEAQ.

This clone was found a few times. V gene TRBV2 combines with J gene TRBJ2-2; TRBD1 matches 7 bases. Per germline, CDR1 SNHLY and CDR2 FYNNEI. The CDR3 runs 15 residues. The junction had 5 bases not matched to a gene; V was cut back by 2 bases and J by 5 bases. The chain's CDR3 is CASSEKGAATGELFF. CDR3 in DNA: TGTGCCAGCAGTGAAAAGGGGGCGGCGACCGGGGAGCTGTTTTTT.

Only a few counts were recorded for this clone. The J gene is TRBJ2-2, the V gene TRBV13, with 8 nucleotides matching TRBD2. After removal of 2 bases from V and 2 bases from J, the junction contained 7 bases not matched to a gene. The germline CDR1 and CDR2 sequences are PRHDT and FYEKMQ (reference sequence). The CDR3 consists of 17 residues. CDR3 region: CASSLQRGGRNTGELFF. DNA of the CDR3: TGTGCCAGCAGCTTACAACGGGGGGGCCGTAACACCGGGGAGCTGTTTTTT.

The chain has TRBV5-4 and TRBJ2-5; tentatively, D is TRBD2 (6 bases). V dropped 4 bases and J dropped 1 base, with 11 bases sitting between them. The CDR3 is 14 amino acids. Germline-derived CDR1 and CDR2 are SGHNT and YYREEE (reference sequence). The CDR3 spells CASSPGVGQETQYF. DNA of the CDR3: TGTGCCAGCAGCCCGGGGGTAGGCCAAGAGACCCAGTACTTC.

The sample holds a few counts of this clone. J is TRBJ1-2 and V is TRBV6-4, with 7 bases aligning to TRBD1. The V gene's germline CDR1 is MRHNA and CDR2 SNTAGT. The V and J ends lost 0 bases and 0 bases, in that order; junction bases with no gene match: 7. The CDR3 contains 17 residues. CDR3 loop: CASSDSGGRSPNYGYTF. CDR3 DNA sequence: TGTGCCAGCAGTGACTCAGGGGGCAGGTCACCTAACTATGGCTACACCTTC.

The sample holds a few counts of this clone. This chain connects TRBV11-2 to TRBJ2-1; the D gene is possibly TRBD2 (5 bases). The CDR3 is made up of 14 amino acids. Germline lookup yields CDR1 SGHAT and CDR2 FQNNGV. V lost 1 base, J lost 5 bases, and 9 bases lay in between. The CDR3 protein is CASSLGPGDNEQFF. The CDR3, as DNA: TGTGCCAGCAGCTTAGGCCCCGGGGACAATGAGCAGTTCTTC.

The chain uses TRBV5-1 and TRBJ2-7, with 13 bases lining up with TRBD2. The J segment lost 1 base and the V segment lost 5 bases, leaving 3 bases of the junction unmatched. The CDR3 is 15 amino acids. Germline lookup yields CDR1 SGHRS and CDR2 YFSETQ. The chain's CDR3 is CASRGLAGNSYEQYF. The CDR3 DNA sequence: TGCGCCAGCAGGGGACTAGCGGGGAATTCCTACGAGCAGTACTTC.